These 32 T cell receptor beta chains came from one sample sequenced in a study of blood T cell repertoires in COVID-19. Profiled with immunoSEQ multiplex PCR; TCRdb holds only in-frame clones, not every one. The repertoire includes 71,000 or so clones, over 70% of them detected once, and around 10% sits in the top ten. Specimen: peripheral blood. The receptors come from a man aged 50 to 60 with acute or convalescent COVID-19.

This chain links TRBV4-1 with TRBJ1-4; possibly TRBD1 for D (5 bases). Germline-derived CDR1 and CDR2 are MGHRA and YSYEKL. The V gene lost 7 bases and the J gene lost 7 bases, with 16 bases spanning the gap. This CDR3 comprises 14 residues. DNA of the CDR3: TGCGCCAGCAATGGAGGAGGGGCAGGTGAAAAACTGTTTTTT. Residues: CASNGGGAGEKLFF.

The genes are TRBV6-1 and TRBJ2-1, with 10 bases aligning to TRBD1. This CDR3 has 15 amino acids. Germline V gene lookup returns CDR1 MNHNS and CDR2 SASEGT. The junction had 0 bases not matched to a gene; V was cut back by 0 bases and J by 4 bases. CDR3 bases: TGTGCCAGCAGTGAAGCGGGACAGGGGTACAATGAGCAGTTCTTC. Amino acid sequence: CASSEAGQGYNEQFF.

This clone has only a few counts. The V gene is TRBV10-2, the J gene TRBJ2-2; 7 bases are shared with TRBD1. The CDR3 is 15 residues long. Germline V gene data show CDR1 as WSHSY and CDR2 as SAAADI. The V gene end was trimmed by 7 bases and the J gene end by 4 bases; junction bases not matched to a gene: 9. For the CDR3, the DNA is TGCGCCAGCACCGCTACAGGGGCTGCCACCGGGGAGCTGTTTTTT. Translated: CASTATGAATGELFF.

V gene TRBV30 combines with J gene TRBJ1-1; tentative D call: TRBD1 (6 bases). This CDR3 region has 13 residues. V was pared by 2 bases and J by 3 bases, with 10 bases between. Germline V gives CDR1 GTSNPN, CDR2 SVGIG (reference sequence). CDR3 amino acids: CAWSPGQHTEAFF. The CDR3 nucleotides are TGTGCCTGGAGTCCAGGACAGCACACTGAAGCTTTCTTT.

This clone was seen only a few times. The chain combines TRBV2 with TRBJ1-6; D call uncertain. The CDR3 covers 15 residues. Trimming stripped 2 bases from V and 10 bases from J, with 15 bases between. Germline assignment: CDR1 SNHLY and CDR2 FYNNEI. This CDR3 is CASSEYLDQRSPLHF. CDR3 DNA: TGTGCCAGCAGTGAATATCTTGATCAGCGCTCACCCCTCCACTTT.

This clone was counted between two and nine times. The V and J genes are TRBV6-5 and TRBJ1-4; D gene unclear. The V end lost 0 bases, the J end lost 8 bases, and 16 bases lay between the germline ends. CDR3 length: 16 residues. Germline V lookup: CDR1 MNHEY, CDR2 SVGAGI. The CDR3 here is CASSYSIQTPGEKLFF. DNA for the CDR3: TGTGCCAGCAGTTACTCGATCCAGACTCCGGGAGAAAAACTGTTTTTT.

The V call is TRBV19, the J call TRBJ2-1, with TRBD1 matching over 7 bases. There are 15 residues in the CDR3. Looked up from germline, CDR1 is LNHDA and CDR2 is SQIVND (reference sequence). Trimming removed 3 bases from V and 7 bases from J; junction bases left unmatched: 9. The CDR3 nucleotides read TGTGCCAGTAGTATTTCACAGGGGCTCTGGAATGAGCAGTTCTTC. This codes for CASSISQGLWNEQFF.

The chain employs TRBV27 and TRBJ2-1; 7 bases match TRBD1. Germline V CDR1 and CDR2: MNHEY, SMNVEV (reference sequence). This CDR3 has 14 residues. V shed 5 bases, J shed 3 bases, and the junction held 4 bases outside the gene matches. The CDR3 loop is CASSRAGGYNEQFF. The CDR3, as DNA: TGTGCCAGCAGTAGGGCAGGGGGCTACAATGAGCAGTTCTTC.

The chain has TRBV14 and TRBJ2-1; 7 bases align to TRBD1. Per the germline V gene, CDR1 is SGHDN and CDR2 is FVKESK. This CDR3 region has 15 residues. After removal of 2 bases from V and 3 bases from J, the junction contained 4 bases not matched to a gene. This CDR3 reads CASSQYRDSYNEQFF. DNA for the CDR3: TGTGCCAGCAGCCAATACCGGGACAGCTACAATGAGCAGTTCTTC.

The chain is built from TRBV24-1 and TRBJ2-3; TRBD2 matches at 8 bases. Germline assignment: CDR1 KGHDR and CDR2 SFDVKD. V was pared by 4 bases and J by 8 bases, with 7 bases of the junction left unmatched. This CDR3 has 14 amino acids. Written as DNA, the CDR3 is TGTGCCACCAGTGACTCCGGGAGGGCGGGTACGCAGTATTTT. Protein sequence: CATSDSGRAGTQYF.

The chain recombines TRBV5-1 with TRBJ1-2; D call uncertain. CDR3 length equals 15 residues. With 0 bases removed from V and 0 bases from J, the gap between germline ends came to 9 bases. Germline V gives CDR1 SGHRS, CDR2 YFSETQ. The CDR3 bases are TGCGCCAGCAGCTTGGACCACTCCACTAACTATGGCTACACCTTC. Residues: CASSLDHSTNYGYTF.

The chain links TRBV28 to TRBJ2-4, with 9 bases identical to TRBD1. This CDR3 has 15 residues. With 4 bases clipped from V and 9 bases from J, the junction kept 10 bases outside the gene matches. Germline CDR1 MDHEN, CDR2 SYDVKM. CDR3 protein: CASSSTGGAWGIQYF. The CDR3 DNA is TGTGCCAGCAGTTCCACAGGGGGCGCTTGGGGCATTCAGTACTTC.

This clone was found once. The CDR3 DNA sequence: TGTGCCAGCAGCCAAGGGGACAGGGTGAAGACCCAGTACTTC. It encodes CASSQGDRVKTQYF. The chain joins TRBV3-1 (or the pseudogene TRBV3-2) to TRBJ2-5; 9 nucleotides line up with TRBD1. In germline, CDR1 is LGHDT, CDR2 YNNKEL (reference sequence). Trimming cost V 1 base and J 6 bases; bases outside gene matches: 3. This CDR3 region has 14 residues.

The chain links TRBV7-9 to TRBJ2-2; 7 bases match TRBD1. The CDR3 is 18 amino acids. The V gene end was trimmed by 5 bases and the J gene end by 3 bases; junction bases not matched to a gene: 15. Germline V gene data show CDR1 as SEHNR and CDR2 as FQNEAQ (reference sequence). In DNA form, the CDR3 reads TGTGCCAGCAGCCCCAGGACGGAGCTACAGGGGTACACCGGGGAGCTGTTTTTT. It yields the protein CASSPRTELQGYTGELFF.

V gene TRBV5-4 combines with J gene TRBJ2-4; TRBD1 matches at 10 bases. This CDR3 has 15 amino acids. The junction had 6 bases not matched to a gene; V was cut back by 5 bases and J by 4 bases. The germline CDR1 and CDR2 sequences are SGHNT and YYREEE (reference sequence). As DNA, the CDR3 is TGTGCCAGCAGTTATCCGGGACAGGGGAAAAACATTCAGTACTTC. Amino acid sequence: CASSYPGQGKNIQYF.

CDR3 in amino acids: CASSPTYGAGANVLTF. Here the CDR3 DNA reads TGTGCCAGCAGCCCCACCTACGGAGCCGGGGCCAACGTCCTGACTTTC. The chain joins TRBV7-9 to TRBJ2-6; D is unresolved. The CDR3 is made up of 16 amino acids. Germline assignment: CDR1 SEHNR and CDR2 FQNEAQ (reference sequence). V was clipped by 5 bases and J by 4 bases, with 15 bases between them. The full variable domain, in which reference TRBV7-9 and TRBJ2-6 provide the parts outside the CDR3, is DTGVSQNPRHKITKRGQNVTFRCDPISEHNRLYWYRQTLGQGPEFLTYFQNEAQLEKSRLLSDRFSAERPKGSFSTLEIQRTEQGDSAMYLCASSPTYGAGANVLTFGAGSRLTVL.

The rearrangement uses TRBV3-1 (or the pseudogene TRBV3-2) and TRBJ1-5, with D perhaps matching TRBD1 (6 bases). The CDR3 is 16 residues long. Deletions cut 1 base from V and 2 bases from J, with 12 bases between. Germline values: CDR1 LGHDT, CDR2 YNNKEL (reference sequence). This chain's CDR3 is CASSQGGHGGNQPQHF. The CDR3 nucleotides read TGTGCCAGCAGCCAAGGGGGGCACGGGGGCAATCAGCCCCAGCATTTT.

The rearrangement uses TRBV2 and TRBJ2-2, with TRBD2 matching 14 bases. The junction had 8 bases not matched to a gene; V was cut back by 7 bases and J by 4 bases. CDR1 and CDR2 (germline): SNHLY, FYNNEI. CDR3 length: 17 residues. CDR3 sequence (DNA): TGTGCCAGCACCCAGTGGGGGACTAGCGGGGGCACCGGGGAGCTGTTTTTT. Encoded protein: CASTQWGTSGGTGELFF.

This sequence joins TRBV7-3 and TRBJ2-1; 7 bases match TRBD2. This CDR3 comprises 15 residues. With 5 bases clipped from V and 8 bases from J, the junction kept 12 bases outside the gene matches. CDR1 and CDR2 from the germline V gene are SGHTA and FQGTGA. CDR3 sequence reads: CASSPLGGGPDEQFF. The CDR3 bases are TGTGCCAGCAGCCCCCTTGGGGGAGGGCCCGATGAGCAGTTCTTC.

This chain joins TRBV2 and TRBJ2-4, with 9 bases identical to TRBD1. Germline CDR1 SNHLY, CDR2 FYNNEI. The CDR3 is 17 amino acids. The trim removed 5 bases at V and 1 base at J, leaving 9 bases unmatched. The CDR3: CASSTQTGGAAKNIQYF. The CDR3 DNA sequence: TGTGCCAGCAGTACCCAGACAGGGGGAGCCGCCAAAAACATTCAGTACTTC.

The rearrangement links TRBV19 to TRBJ2-1; the match to TRBD2 covers 11 bases. Germline V gene sequence: CDR1 LNHDA, CDR2 SQIVND (reference sequence). After removal of 6 bases from V and 1 base from J, the junction contained 8 bases not matched to a gene. The length of the CDR3 is 17 residues. The CDR3 sequence: CASSHKGLAVSYNEQFF. The CDR3 DNA reads as TGTGCCAGTAGCCACAAGGGACTAGCGGTATCCTACAATGAGCAGTTCTTC.

The rearrangement joins TRBV19 to TRBJ2-7, with a tentative D call TRBD2 (7 bases). The germline V gene encodes CDR1 LNHDA and CDR2 SQIVND (reference sequence). The CDR3 contains 15 residues. V lost 7 bases to trimming and J lost 4 bases, with 20 bases between them. CDR3 in amino acids: CASNVVAGAWYEQYF. The CDR3 nucleotides read TGTGCCAGTAACGTGGTTGCGGGGGCTTGGTACGAGCAGTACTTC.

This clone came up once. The rearrangement uses TRBV9 and TRBJ1-3; D is unclear. V was clipped by 0 bases and J by 2 bases, with 12 bases between them. The germline CDR1 and CDR2 sequences are SGDLS and YYNGEE. The CDR3 consists of 16 residues. As DNA, the CDR3 is TGTGCCAGCAGCGTAGGGTCAGGTACAACTGGAAACACCATATATTTT. Translation: CASSVGSGTTGNTIYF.

This chain joins TRBV7-9 and TRBJ2-7; D is unclear. CDR1 is SEHNR, CDR2 FQNEAQ, per germline (reference sequence). The V and J ends lost 1 base and 5 bases respectively, with 6 bases between them. The CDR3 has 12 amino acids. The CDR3 sequence is CASSLGRDEQYF. The CDR3 nucleotides read TGTGCCAGCAGCTTAGGCCGGGACGAGCAGTACTTC.

The J gene is TRBJ1-5, the V gene TRBV5-1; 9 positions match TRBD1. This CDR3 comprises 15 residues. CDR1 and CDR2 (germline): SGHRS, YFSETQ. Trimming took 3 bases from V and 4 from J; bases not matched to a gene: 5. The CDR3 is CASSSGTGPNQPQHF. In DNA form, the CDR3 reads TGCGCCAGCAGCTCTGGGACAGGGCCGAATCAGCCCCAGCATTTT.

This clone was picked up a small number of times. The chain carries TRBV7-6 and TRBJ1-5; D unclear. Trimming shortened V by 1 base and J by 4 bases, and 14 bases separated the two germline ends. Germline CDR1 SGHVS, CDR2 FNYEAQ. This CDR3 has 16 amino acids. CDR3 region: CASSLVEAVGNQPQHF. The CDR3 region has the DNA TGTGCCAGCAGCTTAGTAGAGGCAGTTGGAAATCAGCCCCAGCATTTT.

This clone was picked up one time. The V and J genes are TRBV4-2 and TRBJ2-1; TRBD2 matches 9 bases. With V trimmed by 3 bases and J by 2 bases, 5 bases remained unmatched. The CDR3 is 16 residues long. The germline V gene has CDR1 LGHNA and CDR2 YNFKEQ. The DNA for the CDR3 is TGTGCCAGCAGCCATGAAGCGGGGGGCCCCTACAATGAGCAGTTCTTC. Translated: CASSHEAGGPYNEQFF.

The sample holds a few counts of this clone. This chain connects TRBV19 to TRBJ1-5, with D possibly matching TRBD1 (5 bases). CDR3 length: 15 residues. The germline V gene encodes CDR1 LNHDA and CDR2 SQIVND (reference sequence). The V end lost 5 bases, the J end lost 7 bases, and 18 bases lay between the germline ends. In DNA form, the CDR3 reads TGTGCCAGTAGTGCCCCCGGGACCGGGAGGCAGCCCCAGCATTTT. Translating it yields CASSAPGTGRQPQHF.

The chain has TRBV7-9 and TRBJ2-2, with D possibly TRBD1 on 5 matching bases. Germline CDR1 is SEHNR and CDR2 is FQNEAQ (reference sequence). The length of the CDR3 is 15 residues. V was pared by 10 bases and J by 2 bases, with 17 bases between. The DNA of the CDR3 is TGTGCCACCCCCACAGGAGAGCTTAACACCGGGGAGCTGTTTTTT. Protein: CATPTGELNTGELFF.

The chain uses TRBV11-2 and TRBJ1-1; D gene ambiguous. The germline V and J ends were trimmed by 4 bases and 1 base, with 13 bases remaining between them. Germline V lookup: CDR1 SGHAT, CDR2 FQNNGV. The CDR3 has 15 amino acids. As DNA, the CDR3 is TGTGCCAGCAGCTATAGGTTCGGAGCGAACACTGAAGCTTTCTTT. It specifies CASSYRFGANTEAFF.

Points on this clone: At one of its ends the junction is not consistent with the germline gene, which may arise from a read error. The V call is TRBV6-6, the J call TRBJ1-5, with D possibly matching TRBD1 (6 bases). CDR1 MNHNY and CDR2 SVGAGI come from the germline V gene (reference sequence). The length of the CDR3 is 13 residues. The CDR3 loop reads CASRPQGNRPQHF. In DNA, the CDR3 is TGTGCCAGCAGACCGCAGGGGAATCGGCCCCAGCATTTT.

V and J are TRBV9 and TRBJ1-1; 7 bases are shared with TRBD1. J gave up 0 bases and V 3 bases, and 5 bases lay outside the gene matches. Germline CDR1 and CDR2: SGDLS and YYNGEE. The CDR3 spans 15 residues. The CDR3 protein is CASSAPGTVNTEAFF. The CDR3 DNA sequence: TGTGCCAGCAGCGCCCCCGGGACAGTGAACACTGAAGCTTTCTTT.